The 17 T cell receptor beta chains presented below share a single source sample, sequenced in a study of shared clonotypes between healthy human individuals. Generated by immunoSEQ multiplex PCR, the TCRdb table keeps only in-frame clones and is missing some. This table has approximately 2,300,000 clones, about nine tenths appearing once. Sequenced sample: naive CD4+ T cells from PBMCs. Stated subset: CD45RA+ positively selected. These receptors were obtained from a man aged 18 to 35 in good health. Some clones in this sample may be carry-over from other donors' samples.

The rearrangement uses TRBV5-4 and TRBJ2-7, with TRBD2 identical over 8 bases. This CDR3 is built from 14 residues. Unmatched junction bases numbered 4, after V lost 0 bases and J lost 5 bases. Germline CDR1 reads SGHNT; CDR2 reads YYREEE (reference sequence). The CDR3 is CASSLAGGKNEQYF. The CDR3 DNA reads as TGTGCCAGCAGCTTGGCGGGAGGGAAGAACGAGCAGTACTTC.

The chain is built from TRBV7-3 and TRBJ2-3, with 13 bases matching TRBD2. The CDR3 has 18 amino acids. Per the germline V gene, CDR1 is SGHTA and CDR2 is FQGTGA. Germline trimming cut 5 bases from V and 1 base from J; bases unmatched to any gene: 9. The DNA of the CDR3 is TGTGCCAGCAGCCGAGGACTAGCGGGAGAAGTAGGCACAGATACGCAGTATTTT. It is translated as CASSRGLAGEVGTDTQYF. Together with reference TRBV7-3 and TRBJ2-3, the CDR3 gives the full variable domain: GAGVSQTPSNKVTEKGKYVELRCDPISGHTALYWYRQSLGQGPEFLIYFQGTGAADDSGLPNDRFFAVRPEGSVSTLKIQRTERGDSAVYLCASSRGLAGEVGTDTQYFGPGTRLTVL.

On this clone: Additional DNA sequences in this sample encode the identical CDR3. The chain combines TRBV2 with TRBJ2-3; D is undetermined. The CDR3 is 11 residues long. Trimming removed 4 bases at V and 3 bases at J, with 2 bases between. Germline V lookup: CDR1 SNHLY, CDR2 FYNNEI. Here the CDR3 DNA reads TGTGCCAGCAGTGCGACAGATACGCAGTATTTT. Translated, it gives CASSATDTQYF.

This sequence joins TRBV7-9 and TRBJ1-1; D ambiguous. There are 13 residues in the CDR3. The germline V and J ends were trimmed by 5 bases and 0 bases, with 7 bases remaining between them. Germline CDR1 SEHNR, CDR2 FQNEAQ (reference sequence). In nucleotides, the CDR3 is TGTGCCAGCAGCCCGAACATGAACACTGAAGCTTTCTTT. Protein: CASSPNMNTEAFF.

In DNA form, the CDR3 reads TGTGCCAGCAGAAGGACAGGGGTCACCACAGATACGCAGTATTTT. Translation gives CASRRTGVTTDTQYF. The chain links TRBV6-1 to TRBJ2-3; 9 bases match TRBD1. The ends lost 6 bases at V and 2 bases at J; junction bases unmatched: 6. The CDR3 is made up of 15 amino acids. Germline-derived CDR1 and CDR2 are MNHNS and SASEGT.

The CDR3 protein is CASSLDPLRLFF. CDR3 DNA sequence: TGTGCCAGCAGCTTAGATCCCTTGAGGCTGTTTTTT. This sequence joins TRBV11-2 and TRBJ2-2; no clear D. Germline assignment: CDR1 SGHAT and CDR2 FQNNGV. The V gene lost 0 bases and the J gene lost 13 bases, with 9 bases spanning the gap. The CDR3 contains 12 residues.

This rearrangement joins TRBV7-3 to TRBJ2-1, with 8 bases matching TRBD2. The junction had 12 bases not matched to a gene; V was cut back by 5 bases and J by 9 bases. CDR3 size: 15 residues. Germline V gene lookup returns CDR1 SGHTA and CDR2 FQGTGA. CDR3 residues: CASSRVPGTSSEQFF. In DNA, the CDR3 is TGTGCCAGCAGCAGAGTACCCGGGACTAGTAGTGAGCAGTTCTTC.

The chain couples TRBV5-6 to TRBJ2-7, with 8 bases lining up with TRBD2. The CDR3 has 15 amino acids. V shed 4 bases and J 7 bases; nucleotides not matched to a gene: 13. Germline CDR1 reads SGHDT; CDR2 reads YYEEEE. CDR3 region: CASSLYREGRREQYF. The CDR3 DNA reads as TGTGCCAGCAGCCTTTACCGGGAGGGCCGTCGGGAGCAGTACTTC.

V is TRBV7-9 and J is TRBJ2-1; TRBD2 aligns across 13 bases. Germline V gives CDR1 SEHNR, CDR2 FQNEAQ (reference sequence). V gave up 5 bases and J gave up 10 bases; unmatched junction bases: 8. This CDR3 is 15 amino acids long. CDR3 amino acids: CASSHGLAGAWEQFF. The CDR3 nucleotides are TGTGCCAGCAGCCACGGACTAGCGGGAGCTTGGGAGCAGTTCTTC.

The chain uses TRBV5-6 and TRBJ1-1; 10 positions match TRBD1. Losses at the gene ends were 6 bases for V and 4 bases for J; bases not matched to a gene: 12. The V gene's germline CDR1 is SGHDT and CDR2 YYEEEE. The CDR3 runs 16 residues. The CDR3 sequence: CASIAGLGQGGTEAFF. As DNA, the CDR3 is TGTGCCAGCATCGCGGGGTTAGGACAGGGGGGCACTGAAGCTTTCTTT.

This rearrangement joins TRBV25-1 to TRBJ2-5; TRBD1 might be the D (5 bases). The CDR3 is 15 residues long. Germline V gene sequence: CDR1 MGHDK, CDR2 SYGVNS. V was shortened by 2 bases and J by 3 bases, with 13 bases between the two germline ends. CDR3 protein: CASSERQGWEETQYF. CDR3 DNA sequence: TGTGCCAGCAGTGAAAGGCAGGGATGGGAAGAGACCCAGTACTTC.

This chain connects TRBV5-1 to TRBJ1-2; 7 bases map to TRBD1. CDR1 is SGHRS and CDR2 is YFSETQ in the germline V gene. J lost 8 bases, V lost 5 bases, and 12 bases had no gene match. The CDR3 is 14 amino acids. CDR3 sequence reads: CASRRDSFEGGYTF. The CDR3, as DNA: TGCGCCAGCAGGCGGGACAGCTTCGAGGGAGGCTACACCTTC.

This chain joins TRBV7-6 and TRBJ2-7; 9 nucleotides align to TRBD1. Germline CDR1 is SGHVS and CDR2 is FNYEAQ. Unmatched junction bases numbered 5, after V lost 5 bases and J lost 0 bases. The CDR3 has 15 residues. Written as DNA, the CDR3 is TGTGCCAGCAGCCGCGGGACAGGGCACTCCTACGAGCAGTACTTC. As protein: CASSRGTGHSYEQYF.

In the case of this clone: This sample also contains other DNA sequences that code for the same CDR3. The J gene is TRBJ1-2, the V gene TRBV11-2; D possibly corresponds to TRBD1 (6 bases). Trimming pared 0 bases from V and 6 bases from J, leaving 8 bases between. The CDR3 is made up of 13 amino acids. CDR1 and CDR2 from the germline V gene are SGHAT and FQNNGV. CDR3 loop: CASSLDRGDGYTF. CDR3 sequence (DNA): TGTGCCAGCAGCTTAGACAGGGGAGATGGCTACACCTTC.

This clone came up once. V gene TRBV27 combines with J gene TRBJ2-1, with 8 bases aligning to TRBD1. Germline CDR1 and CDR2: MNHEY and SMNVEV (reference sequence). The CDR3 consists of 16 residues. The V segment lost 5 bases and the J segment 7 bases; nucleotides outside the gene matches: 13. The CDR3 spells CASSTRRQGHRNEQFF. CDR3 DNA sequence: TGTGCCAGCAGTACGCGGAGACAGGGGCATCGGAATGAGCAGTTCTTC.

This chain connects TRBV11-2 to TRBJ2-5, with D uncertain. V shed 3 bases and J shed 5 bases, with 10 bases lying between them. This CDR3 comprises 13 residues. The germline V gene encodes CDR1 SGHAT and CDR2 FQNNGV. Here the CDR3 DNA reads TGTGCCAGCAGCTTCGGCCGGGCCGAGACCCAGTACTTC. Amino acid sequence: CASSFGRAETQYF.

This chain joins TRBV5-1 and TRBJ1-2, with 8 bases identical to TRBD1. There are 16 residues in the CDR3. Trimming removed 0 bases from V and 8 bases from J; junction bases left unmatched: 12. Germline lookup yields CDR1 SGHRS and CDR2 YFSETQ. The CDR3 DNA reads TGCGCCAGCAGCTTGGCCAGGGGGCAAGTATCGTGGGGCTACACCTTC. It codes for CASSLARGQVSWGYTF. Complete variable domain (other parts from reference TRBV5-1 and TRBJ1-2): KAGVTQTPRYLIKTRGQQVTLSCSPISGHRSVSWYQQTPGQGLQFLFEYFSETQRNKGNFPGRFSGRQFSNSRSEMNVSTLELGDSALYLCASSLARGQVSWGYTFGSGTRLTVV.